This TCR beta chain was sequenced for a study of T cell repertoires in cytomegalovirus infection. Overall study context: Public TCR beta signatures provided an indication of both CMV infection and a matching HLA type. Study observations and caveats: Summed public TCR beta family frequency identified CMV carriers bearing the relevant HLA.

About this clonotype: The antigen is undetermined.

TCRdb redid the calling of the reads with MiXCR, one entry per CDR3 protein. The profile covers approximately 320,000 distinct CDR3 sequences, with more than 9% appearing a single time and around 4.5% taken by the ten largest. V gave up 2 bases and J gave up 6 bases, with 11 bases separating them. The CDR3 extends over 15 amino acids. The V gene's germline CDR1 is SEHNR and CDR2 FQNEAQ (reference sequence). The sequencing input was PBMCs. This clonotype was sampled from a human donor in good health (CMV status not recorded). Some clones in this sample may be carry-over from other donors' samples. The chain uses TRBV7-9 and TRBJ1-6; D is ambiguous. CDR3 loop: CASSLTSALNSPLHF. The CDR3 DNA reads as TGTGCCAGCAGCTTAACATCAGCACTTAATTCACCCCTCCACTTT.